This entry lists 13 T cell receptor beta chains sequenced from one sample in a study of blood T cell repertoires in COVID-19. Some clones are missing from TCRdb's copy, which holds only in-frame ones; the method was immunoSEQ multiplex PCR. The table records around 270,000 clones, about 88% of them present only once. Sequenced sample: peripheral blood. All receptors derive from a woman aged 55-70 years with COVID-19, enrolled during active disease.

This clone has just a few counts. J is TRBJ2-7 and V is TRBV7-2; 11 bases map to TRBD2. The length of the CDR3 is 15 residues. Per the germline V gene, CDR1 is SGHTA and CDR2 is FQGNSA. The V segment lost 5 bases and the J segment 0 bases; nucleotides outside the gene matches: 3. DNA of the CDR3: TGTGCCAGCAGCATTACTAGCGGGAGCTCCTACGAGCAGTACTTC. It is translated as CASSITSGSSYEQYF.

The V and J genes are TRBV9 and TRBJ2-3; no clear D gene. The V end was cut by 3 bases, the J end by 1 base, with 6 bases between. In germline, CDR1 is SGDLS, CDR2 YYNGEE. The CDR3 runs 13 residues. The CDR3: CASSGTGTDTQYF. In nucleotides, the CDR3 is TGTGCCAGCAGCGGTACGGGCACAGATACGCAGTATTTT.

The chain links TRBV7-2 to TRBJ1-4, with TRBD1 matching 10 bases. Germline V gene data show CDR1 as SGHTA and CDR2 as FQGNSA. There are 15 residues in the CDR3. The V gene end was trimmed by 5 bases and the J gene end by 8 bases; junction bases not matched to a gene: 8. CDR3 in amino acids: CASSTSGTGVEKLFF. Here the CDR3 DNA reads TGTGCCAGCAGCACGTCCGGGACAGGGGTCGAAAAACTGTTTTTT.

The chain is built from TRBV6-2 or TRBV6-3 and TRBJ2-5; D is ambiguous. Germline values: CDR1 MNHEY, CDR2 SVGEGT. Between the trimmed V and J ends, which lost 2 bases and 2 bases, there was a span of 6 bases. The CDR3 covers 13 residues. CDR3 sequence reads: CASSYPPQETQYF. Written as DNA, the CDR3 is TGTGCCAGCAGTTACCCCCCGCAAGAGACCCAGTACTTC.

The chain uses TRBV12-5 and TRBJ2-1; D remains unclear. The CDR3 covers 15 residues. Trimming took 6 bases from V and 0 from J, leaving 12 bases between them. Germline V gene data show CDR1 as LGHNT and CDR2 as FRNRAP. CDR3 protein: CASGSSPSSYNEQFF. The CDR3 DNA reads TGTGCTAGTGGGAGTAGCCCCAGCTCCTACAATGAGCAGTTCTTC.

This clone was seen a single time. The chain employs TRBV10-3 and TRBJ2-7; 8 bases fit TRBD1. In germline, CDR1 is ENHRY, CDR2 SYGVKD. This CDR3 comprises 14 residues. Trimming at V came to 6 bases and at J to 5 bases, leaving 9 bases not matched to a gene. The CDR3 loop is CAIRDRGPSDEQYF. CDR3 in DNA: TGTGCCATCAGAGACAGGGGACCATCCGACGAGCAGTACTTC.

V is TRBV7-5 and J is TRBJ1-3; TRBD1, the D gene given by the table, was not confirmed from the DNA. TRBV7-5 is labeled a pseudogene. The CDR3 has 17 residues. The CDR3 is CARSARQLSSSGNTIYF. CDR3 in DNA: TGTGCCAGAAGCGCCCGACAGCTATCCAGCTCTGGAAACACCATATATTTT.

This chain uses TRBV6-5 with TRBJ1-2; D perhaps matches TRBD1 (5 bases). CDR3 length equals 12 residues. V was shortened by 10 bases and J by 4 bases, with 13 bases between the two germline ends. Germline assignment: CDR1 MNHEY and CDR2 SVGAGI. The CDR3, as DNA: TGTGCCATAAGCGGGGGAGGCTATGGCTACACCTTC. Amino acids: CAISGGGYGYTF.

CDR3 residues: CASSTTGSPYGYTF. The CDR3 DNA reads TGTGCCAGTAGTACGACAGGGAGCCCCTATGGCTACACCTTC. V is TRBV19 and J is TRBJ1-2, with 7 nucleotides matching TRBD1. The CDR3 length is 14 residues. Looked up from germline, CDR1 is LNHDA and CDR2 is SQIVND (reference sequence). J was trimmed by 4 bases and V by 4 bases; bases with no gene match: 6.

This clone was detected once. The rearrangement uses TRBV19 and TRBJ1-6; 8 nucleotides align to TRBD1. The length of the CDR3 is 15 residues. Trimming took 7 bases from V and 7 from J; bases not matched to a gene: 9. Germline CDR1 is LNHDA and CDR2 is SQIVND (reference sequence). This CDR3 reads CASKGGQGENSPLHF. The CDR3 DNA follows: TGTGCCAGTAAGGGTGGACAGGGAGAAAATTCACCCCTCCACTTT.

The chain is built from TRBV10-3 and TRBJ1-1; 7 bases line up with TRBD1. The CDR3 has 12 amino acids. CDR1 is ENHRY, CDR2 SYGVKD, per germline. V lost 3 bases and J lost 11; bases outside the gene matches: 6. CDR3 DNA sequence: TGTGCCATCAGTGATGACACAGGGGAGGCTTTCTTT. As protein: CAISDDTGEAFF.

The CDR3 region has the DNA TGTGCCAGCAGCCCACGGACAGGGAAGGACTATGGCTACACCTTC. As protein: CASSPRTGKDYGYTF. The chain uses TRBV11-2 and TRBJ1-2, with TRBD1 matching 8 bases. The V and J ends lost 5 bases and 3 bases, in that order; junction bases with no gene match: 8. This CDR3 is 15 amino acids long. Germline-derived CDR1 and CDR2 are SGHAT and FQNNGV.

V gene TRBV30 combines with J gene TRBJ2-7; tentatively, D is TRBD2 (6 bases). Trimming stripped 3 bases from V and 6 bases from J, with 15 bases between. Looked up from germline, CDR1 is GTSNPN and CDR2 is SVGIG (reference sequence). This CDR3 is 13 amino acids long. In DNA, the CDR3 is TGTGCCTGGAGGTACGGGGGTTTAGGCGAGCAGTACTTC. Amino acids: CAWRYGGLGEQYF. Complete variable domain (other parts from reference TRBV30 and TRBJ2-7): SQTIHQWPATLVQPVGSPLSLECTVEGTSNPNLYWYRQAAGRGLQLLFYSVGIGQISSEVPQNLSASRPQDRQFILSSKKLLLSDSGFYLCAWRYGGLGEQYFGPGTRLTVT.